Following are 24 T cell receptor beta chains from one sample sequenced in a study of blood T cell repertoires in COVID-19 (dated by TCRdb to 2019 to 2021). Library generation was performed with the immunoSEQ multiplex PCR assay. Not all clones reach the TCRdb copy of this immuneACCESS table, which keeps in-frame sequences only. Checked studies attribute under half of the gap to unresolved V genes and leave the rest unexplained. This sample holds over 85,000 clones; 70% to 90% were observed only once. Approximately 18% of the sample rests with the top ten. The material sequenced was peripheral blood. The receptors come from a woman of 80 years or more with acute or convalescent COVID-19.

The chain joins TRBV4-2 to TRBJ2-7; TRBD1 matches 7 bases. Germline V gene data show CDR1 as LGHNA and CDR2 as YNFKEQ. The CDR3 is 16 residues long. Trimming at V came to 3 bases and at J to 0 bases, leaving 8 bases not matched to a gene. In DNA form, the CDR3 reads TGTGCCAGCAGCCAGAGACAGGGCCTAAGCTCCTACGAGCAGTACTTC. This translates into CASSQRQGLSSYEQYF.

This clone was observed a single time. The chain joins TRBV20-1 to TRBJ1-2; maybe TRBD1 (5 bases). The CDR3 consists of 13 residues. Between the trimmed V and J ends, which lost 3 bases and 8 bases, there was a span of 16 bases. Germline V gene sequence: CDR1 DFQATT, CDR2 SNEGSKA (reference sequence). The DNA for the CDR3 is TGCAGTGCTAGTATAGGGCCAGGGTACGGCTACACCTTC. Amino acid sequence: CSASIGPGYGYTF.

The rearrangement joins TRBV28 to TRBJ1-1; TRBD1 aligns across 7 bases. CDR1 is MDHEN, CDR2 SYDVKM, per germline. The CDR3 covers 16 residues. Trimming cost V 2 bases and J 0 bases; bases outside gene matches: 6. CDR3 sequence reads: CASSLPVTGVNTEAFF. CDR3 DNA: TGTGCCAGCAGTTTACCCGTTACAGGGGTGAACACTGAAGCTTTCTTT.

The chain couples TRBV6-5 to TRBJ1-2; TRBD1 matches at 8 bases. This CDR3 region has 14 residues. V was pared by 6 bases and J by 5 bases, with 8 bases of the junction left unmatched. Germline V gene sequence: CDR1 MNHEY, CDR2 SVGAGI. The CDR3 bases are TGTGCCAGCAGGACCGGGACAGGTCGGTATGGCTACACCTTC. It encodes CASRTGTGRYGYTF.

The chain combines TRBV28 with TRBJ1-4; tentatively, D is TRBD1 (6 bases). V was clipped by 8 bases and J by 8 bases, with 21 bases between them. The CDR3 extends over 15 amino acids. Germline V lookup: CDR1 MDHEN, CDR2 SYDVKM. The CDR3 protein is CASRDRGTWTEKLFF. The CDR3 DNA reads as TGTGCCAGCCGCGACAGAGGGACATGGACCGAAAAACTGTTTTTT.

The V call is TRBV24-1, the J call TRBJ2-7; TRBD1 aligns across 8 bases. CDR3 length: 14 residues. J was trimmed by 5 bases and V by 3 bases; bases with no gene match: 5. In germline, CDR1 is KGHDR, CDR2 SFDVKD. Here the CDR3 reads CATSDRTGFNEQYF. The CDR3 DNA reads as TGTGCCACCAGTGATCGGACAGGGTTCAACGAGCAGTACTTC.

The chain recombines TRBV6-5 with TRBJ1-4; 10 positions match TRBD1. The J segment lost 10 bases and the V segment lost 4 bases, leaving 6 bases of the junction unmatched. This CDR3 comprises 14 residues. In germline, CDR1 is MNHEY, CDR2 SVGAGI. The DNA of the CDR3 is TGTGCCAGCAGTTCGGGACAGGGGTCTCGAAAACTGTTTTTT. Protein: CASSSGQGSRKLFF.

The chain employs TRBV18 and TRBJ1-2, with D unresolved. Trimming removed 6 bases at V and 3 bases at J, with 11 bases between. Germline V CDR1 and CDR2: KGHSH, LQKENI. This CDR3 contains 13 residues. The CDR3 sequence: CASSHGQDYGYTF. The CDR3, as DNA: TGTGCCAGCTCTCATGGCCAGGACTATGGCTACACCTTC.

This chain connects TRBV3-1 (or the pseudogene TRBV3-2) to TRBJ2-6, with D unresolved. The CDR3 loop spans 16 amino acids. V was clipped by 3 bases and J by 3 bases, with 12 bases between them. The V gene's germline CDR1 is LGHDT and CDR2 YNNKEL (reference sequence). The CDR3 loop is CASSHPRGGGANVLTF. Written as DNA, the CDR3 is TGTGCCAGCAGCCATCCTCGAGGCGGTGGGGCCAACGTCCTGACTTTC.

The chain is built from TRBV18 and TRBJ1-1; 8 bases line up with TRBD1. Losses at the gene ends were 6 bases for V and 3 bases for J; bases not matched to a gene: 3. Germline-derived CDR1 and CDR2 are KGHSH and LQKENI. This CDR3 is built from 13 residues. The CDR3 DNA reads as TGTGCCAGCTCCCGGGGACAGGACACTGAAGCTTTCTTT. Encoded protein: CASSRGQDTEAFF.

This chain links TRBV28 with TRBJ2-7, with D unresolved. Germline values: CDR1 MDHEN, CDR2 SYDVKM. Trimming shortened V by 1 base and J by 2 bases, and 9 bases separated the two germline ends. This CDR3 is built from 14 residues. CDR3: CASSLSPVTYEQYF. The CDR3 nucleotides are TGTGCCAGCAGTTTATCCCCAGTTACCTACGAGCAGTACTTC.

The CDR3 DNA sequence: TGTGCCAGCAGCTTAGGCAGTGTTAATTCACCCCTCCACTTT. Translated: CASSLGSVNSPLHF. This rearrangement joins TRBV11-3 to TRBJ1-6; D call uncertain. Germline V lookup: CDR1 SGHNT, CDR2 YENEEA. This CDR3 region has 14 residues. V dropped 1 base and J dropped 6 bases, with 7 bases sitting between them.

The V gene is TRBV29-1, the J gene TRBJ2-7; no firm D call. This CDR3 comprises 14 residues. Deletions cut 4 bases from V and 3 bases from J, with 16 bases between. Per the germline V gene, CDR1 is SQVTM and CDR2 is ANQGSEA. The CDR3 loop is CSVVPPGRHYEQYF. For the CDR3, the DNA is TGCAGCGTTGTCCCTCCCGGCAGACACTACGAGCAGTACTTC.

The CDR3 DNA sequence: TGTGCTAGTGGTTTGGATGGGCGGGGGCTGAACACCGGGGAGCTGTTTTTT. Translation: CASGLDGRGLNTGELFF. The chain carries TRBV12-5 and TRBJ2-2; D is possibly TRBD2 (7 bases). This CDR3 spans 17 amino acids. The V gene lost 1 base and the J gene lost 1 base, with 13 bases spanning the gap. Germline V gene data show CDR1 as LGHNT and CDR2 as FRNRAP.

V and J are TRBV21-1 and TRBJ1-1. TRBV21-1 is a pseudogene segment. The CDR3 has 13 amino acids. CDR3: CASSPRQRTEAFF. The CDR3 bases are TGTGCCAGCAGCCCTCGGCAGAGGACTGAAGCTTTCTTT.

The chain has TRBV7-6 and TRBJ1-5; 8 nucleotides align to TRBD1. This CDR3 comprises 14 residues. Trimming cost V 4 bases and J 6 bases; bases outside gene matches: 5. Germline V lookup: CDR1 SGHVS, CDR2 FNYEAQ. The CDR3 sequence is CASSSGGPGQPQHF. The CDR3 bases are TGTGCCAGCAGCTCAGGGGGCCCCGGTCAGCCCCAGCATTTT.

A note on this clone: The sample has other DNA sequences that encode this CDR3 too. The chain uses TRBV19 and TRBJ1-4; possibly TRBD1 for D (6 bases). Deletions cut 3 bases from V and 8 bases from J, with 13 bases between. Germline loops: CDR1 LNHDA, CDR2 SQIVND (reference sequence). The CDR3 has 14 residues. The CDR3 is CASSIGQGSEKLFF. DNA of the CDR3: TGTGCCAGTAGTATTGGGCAGGGGTCGGAAAAACTGTTTTTT. Variable domain in full (rest from reference TRBV19 and TRBJ1-4): DGGITQSPKYLFRKEGQNVTLSCEQNLNHDAMYWYRQDPGQGLRLIYYSQIVNDFQKGDIAEGYSVSREKKESFPLTVTSAQKNPTAFYLCASSIGQGSEKLFFGSGTQLSVL.

The CDR3 reads CASSEARGNYGYTF. The DNA for the CDR3 is TGTGCCAGCAGTGAAGCGCGAGGGAACTATGGCTACACCTTC. The V and J genes are TRBV6-1 and TRBJ1-2; D is undetermined. CDR3 size: 14 residues. Germline V gene data show CDR1 as MNHNS and CDR2 as SASEGT. Trimming left V 0 bases short and J 2 bases short, with 7 bases between.

A few counts support this clone. V usage is TRBV6-4 and J usage is TRBJ1-6; D is uncertain. In germline, CDR1 is MRHNA, CDR2 SNTAGT. This CDR3 is 12 amino acids long. V dropped 4 bases and J dropped 7 bases, with 5 bases sitting between them. DNA for the CDR3: TGTGCCAGCAGTGCCCTGAATTCACCCCTCCACTTT. It encodes CASSALNSPLHF.

The rearrangement uses TRBV24-1 and TRBJ2-3; D perhaps matches TRBD1 (5 bases). The length of the CDR3 is 16 residues. V dropped 5 bases and J dropped 5 bases, with 19 bases sitting between them. Germline V gene data show CDR1 as KGHDR and CDR2 as SFDVKD. CDR3 protein: CATSVRQSPQGDTQYF. The CDR3 coding sequence is TGTGCCACCAGTGTACGCCAGTCTCCCCAGGGAGATACGCAGTATTTT.

The chain has TRBV5-1 and TRBJ2-5; 9 bases line up with TRBD1. This CDR3 is 13 amino acids long. Germline CDR1 SGHRS, CDR2 YFSETQ. The V gene end was trimmed by 5 bases and the J gene end by 3 bases; junction bases not matched to a gene: 2. The CDR3 nucleotides read TGCGCCAGCAGACAGGGGGCCAAAGAGACCCAGTACTTC. This encodes CASRQGAKETQYF. The variable domain in full, with the rest retrieved from reference TRBV5-1 and TRBJ2-5, is KAGVTQTPRYLIKTRGQQVTLSCSPISGHRSVSWYQQTPGQGLQFLFEYFSETQRNKGNFPGRFSGRQFSNSRSEMNVSTLELGDSALYLCASRQGAKETQYFGPGTRLLVL.

Concerning this clone: Other nucleotide sequences from this sample produce the same CDR3. The chain has TRBV10-3 and TRBJ2-7, with a weak D call TRBD1 (6 bases). There are 12 residues in the CDR3. Trimming took 0 bases from V and 7 from J, leaving 7 bases between them. From germline, CDR1 is ENHRY and CDR2 SYGVKD. CDR3 sequence reads: CAISESRGEQYF. The CDR3 DNA is TGTGCCATCAGTGAGTCAAGGGGGGAGCAGTACTTC.

The chain recombines TRBV7-9 with TRBJ2-3, with D possibly being TRBD2 (6 bases). V shed 5 bases and J shed 1 base, with 13 bases lying between them. This CDR3 comprises 15 residues. Germline CDR1 reads SEHNR; CDR2 reads FQNEAQ (reference sequence). The CDR3 spells CASSGWGGGTDTQYF. The CDR3 DNA reads as TGTGCCAGCAGCGGGTGGGGCGGGGGCACAGATACGCAGTATTTT.

This clone has just one count. This chain joins TRBV12-3 or TRBV12-4 and TRBJ1-5; D possibly corresponds to TRBD1 (5 bases). The CDR3 extends over 12 amino acids. V was pared by 1 base and J by 7 bases, with 5 bases between. This CDR3 is CASSLGGQPQHF. The CDR3 region has the DNA TGTGCCAGCAGTTTAGGGGGCCAGCCCCAGCATTTT.